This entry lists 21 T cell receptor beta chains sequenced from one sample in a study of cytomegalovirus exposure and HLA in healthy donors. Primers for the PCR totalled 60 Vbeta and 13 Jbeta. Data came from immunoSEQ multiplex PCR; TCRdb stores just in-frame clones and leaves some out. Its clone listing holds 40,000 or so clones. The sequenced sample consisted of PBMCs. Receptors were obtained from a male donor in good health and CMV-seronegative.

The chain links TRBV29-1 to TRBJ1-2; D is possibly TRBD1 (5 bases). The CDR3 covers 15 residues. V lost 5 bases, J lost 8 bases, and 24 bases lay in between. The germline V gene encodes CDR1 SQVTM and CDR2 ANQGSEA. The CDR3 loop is CSVSDRGTNSWGYTF. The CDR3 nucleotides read TGCAGCGTTTCCGACCGGGGGACCAATTCCTGGGGCTACACCTTC.

The CDR3: CASSYITGGNEKLFF. CDR3 DNA sequence: TGTGCCAGCAGTTATATCACAGGGGGCAATGAAAAACTGTTTTTT. The chain carries TRBV27 and TRBJ1-4, with 9 bases that match TRBD1. The CDR3 extends over 15 amino acids. CDR1 and CDR2 (germline): MNHEY, SMNVEV (reference sequence). The V segment lost 4 bases and the J segment 5 bases; nucleotides outside the gene matches: 5.

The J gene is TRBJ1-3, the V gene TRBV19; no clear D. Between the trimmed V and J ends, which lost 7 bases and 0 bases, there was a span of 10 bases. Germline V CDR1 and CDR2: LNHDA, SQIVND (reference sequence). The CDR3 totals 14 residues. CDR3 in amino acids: CASTALNSGNTIYF. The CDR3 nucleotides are TGTGCCAGTACCGCACTAAACTCTGGAAACACCATATATTTT. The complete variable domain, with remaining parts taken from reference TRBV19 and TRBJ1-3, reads DGGITQSPKYLFRKEGQNVTLSCEQNLNHDAMYWYRQDPGQGLRLIYYSQIVNDFQKGDIAEGYSVSREKKESFPLTVTSAQKNPTAFYLCASTALNSGNTIYFGEGSWLTVV.

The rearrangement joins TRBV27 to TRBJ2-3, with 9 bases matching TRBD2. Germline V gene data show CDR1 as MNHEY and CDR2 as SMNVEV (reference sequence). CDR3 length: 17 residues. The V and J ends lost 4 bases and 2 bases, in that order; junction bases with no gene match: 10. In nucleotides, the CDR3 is TGTGCCAGCAGTTCCCCGGGGCGGGGGGGCCCCACAGATACGCAGTATTTT. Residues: CASSSPGRGGPTDTQYF.

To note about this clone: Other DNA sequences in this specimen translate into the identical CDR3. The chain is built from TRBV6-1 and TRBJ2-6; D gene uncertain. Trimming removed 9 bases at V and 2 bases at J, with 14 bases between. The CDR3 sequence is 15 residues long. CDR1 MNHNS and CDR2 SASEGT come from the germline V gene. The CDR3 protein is CASRVLITGANVLTF. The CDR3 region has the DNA TGTGCCAGTAGAGTACTCATAACTGGGGCCAACGTCCTGACTTTC.

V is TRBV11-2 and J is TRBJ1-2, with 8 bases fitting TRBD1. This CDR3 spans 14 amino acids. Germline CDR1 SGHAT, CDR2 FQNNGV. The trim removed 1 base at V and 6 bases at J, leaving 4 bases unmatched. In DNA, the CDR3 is TGTGCCAGCAGCTTAGTGCGACAGGGGAATGGCTACACCTTC. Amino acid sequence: CASSLVRQGNGYTF.

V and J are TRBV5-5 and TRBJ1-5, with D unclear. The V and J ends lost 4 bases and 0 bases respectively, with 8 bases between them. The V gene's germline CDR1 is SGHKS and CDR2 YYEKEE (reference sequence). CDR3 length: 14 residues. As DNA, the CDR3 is TGTGCCAGCAGCCAGCGATATAGCAATCAGCCCCAGCATTTT. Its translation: CASSQRYSNQPQHF.

The chain's CDR3 is CASSIDSVTEAFF. The DNA of the CDR3 is TGTGCCAGTAGTATTGACAGCGTCACTGAAGCTTTCTTT. This chain connects TRBV19 to TRBJ1-1; TRBD1 might be the D (5 bases). Trimming cost V 3 bases and J 4 bases, with 9 bases left between them. This CDR3 spans 13 amino acids. Germline CDR1 LNHDA, CDR2 SQIVND (reference sequence).

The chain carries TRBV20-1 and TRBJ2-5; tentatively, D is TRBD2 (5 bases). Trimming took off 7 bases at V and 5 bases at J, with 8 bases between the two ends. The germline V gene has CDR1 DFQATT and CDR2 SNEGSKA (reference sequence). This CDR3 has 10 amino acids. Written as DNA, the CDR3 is TGCAGTGTTAGGAGGGAGACCCAGTACTTC. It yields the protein CSVRRETQYF.

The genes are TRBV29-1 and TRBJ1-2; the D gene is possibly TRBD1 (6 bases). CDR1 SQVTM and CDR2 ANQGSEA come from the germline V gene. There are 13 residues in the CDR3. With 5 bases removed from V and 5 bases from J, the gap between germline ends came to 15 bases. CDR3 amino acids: CSVLAGVWYGYTF. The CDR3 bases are TGCAGCGTTTTGGCAGGGGTTTGGTATGGCTACACCTTC. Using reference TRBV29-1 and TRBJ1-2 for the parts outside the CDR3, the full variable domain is SAVISQKPSRDICQRGTSLTIQCQVDSQVTMMFWYRQQPGQSLTLIATANQGSEATYESGFVIDKFPISRPNLTFSTLTVSNMSPEDSSIYLCSVLAGVWYGYTFGSGTRLTVV.

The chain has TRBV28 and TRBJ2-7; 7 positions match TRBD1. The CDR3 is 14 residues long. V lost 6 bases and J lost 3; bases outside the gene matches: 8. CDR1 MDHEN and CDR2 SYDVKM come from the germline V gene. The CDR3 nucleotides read TGTGCCAGCAGGTCGACAGGGAAGGGCTACGAGCAGTACTTC. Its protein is CASRSTGKGYEQYF.

The CDR3 reads CASSLSDSLEQYF. The CDR3 region has the DNA TGTGCCAGCAGCCTCTCTGACAGCTTAGAGCAGTACTTC. The gene calls are TRBV5-6 and TRBJ2-5, with a tentative D call TRBD1 (5 bases). This CDR3 contains 13 residues. The germline CDR1 and CDR2 sequences are SGHDT and YYEEEE. V lost 4 bases and J lost 11, with 18 bases in between.

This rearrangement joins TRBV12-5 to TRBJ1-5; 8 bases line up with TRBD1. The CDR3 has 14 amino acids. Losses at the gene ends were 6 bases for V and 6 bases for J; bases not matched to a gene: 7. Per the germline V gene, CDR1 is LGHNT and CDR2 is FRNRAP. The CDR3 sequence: CASGPDRVGQPQHF. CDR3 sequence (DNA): TGTGCTAGTGGGCCGGACAGGGTTGGTCAGCCCCAGCATTTT.

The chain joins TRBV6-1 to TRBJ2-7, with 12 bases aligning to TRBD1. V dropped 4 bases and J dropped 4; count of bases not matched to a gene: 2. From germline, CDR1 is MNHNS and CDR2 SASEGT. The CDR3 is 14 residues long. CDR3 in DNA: TGTGCCAGCAGTGTGGGACAGGGGGCTTACGAGCAGTACTTC. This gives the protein CASSVGQGAYEQYF.

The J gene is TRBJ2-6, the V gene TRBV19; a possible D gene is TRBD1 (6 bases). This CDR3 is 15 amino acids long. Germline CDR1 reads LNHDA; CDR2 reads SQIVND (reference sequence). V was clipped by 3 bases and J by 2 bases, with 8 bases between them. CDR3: CASSIGQPGANVLTF. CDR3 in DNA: TGTGCCAGTAGTATTGGACAGCCTGGGGCCAACGTCCTGACTTTC.

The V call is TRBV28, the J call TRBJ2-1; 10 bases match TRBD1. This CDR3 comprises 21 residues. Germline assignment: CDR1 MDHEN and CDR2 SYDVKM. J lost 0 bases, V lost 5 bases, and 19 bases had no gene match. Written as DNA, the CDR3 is TGTGCCAGCAGTGTAACCTATTCCGGGACAGGGGTCCTCAGCTCCTACAATGAGCAGTTCTTC. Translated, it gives CASSVTYSGTGVLSSYNEQFF.

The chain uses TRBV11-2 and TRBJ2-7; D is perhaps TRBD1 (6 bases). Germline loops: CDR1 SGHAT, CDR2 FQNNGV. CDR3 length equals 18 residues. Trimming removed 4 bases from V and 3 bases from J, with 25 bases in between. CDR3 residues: CASSSPLLRRQQGYEQYF. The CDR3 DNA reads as TGTGCCAGCAGCTCCCCCCTGCTTCGGCGGCAACAGGGCTACGAGCAGTACTTC.

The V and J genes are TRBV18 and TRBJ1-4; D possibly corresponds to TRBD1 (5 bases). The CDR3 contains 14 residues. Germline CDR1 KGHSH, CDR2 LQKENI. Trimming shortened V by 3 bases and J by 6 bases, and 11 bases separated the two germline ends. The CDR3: CASSPQARDEKLFF. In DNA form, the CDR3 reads TGTGCCAGCTCACCCCAGGCCAGGGATGAAAAACTGTTTTTT.

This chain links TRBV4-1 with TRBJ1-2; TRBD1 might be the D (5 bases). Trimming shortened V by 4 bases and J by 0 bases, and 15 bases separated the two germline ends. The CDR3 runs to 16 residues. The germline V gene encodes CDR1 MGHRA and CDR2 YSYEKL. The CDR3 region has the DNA TGCGCCAGCAGCCCGGAAAGAGACAGAGCTAACTATGGCTACACCTTC. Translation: CASSPERDRANYGYTF.

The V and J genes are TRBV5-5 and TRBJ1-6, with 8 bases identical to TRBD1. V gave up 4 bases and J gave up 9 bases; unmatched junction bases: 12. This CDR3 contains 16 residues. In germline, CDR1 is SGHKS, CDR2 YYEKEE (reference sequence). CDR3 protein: CASSPRKGQGSSPLHF. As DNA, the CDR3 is TGTGCCAGCAGCCCCCGAAAAGGACAGGGATCTTCACCCCTCCACTTT.

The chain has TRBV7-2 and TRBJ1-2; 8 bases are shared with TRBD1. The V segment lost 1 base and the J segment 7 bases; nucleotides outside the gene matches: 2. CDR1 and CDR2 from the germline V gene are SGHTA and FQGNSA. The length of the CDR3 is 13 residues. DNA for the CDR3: TGTGCCAGCAGCTTAGTAGGACAGGGTGGCTACACCTTC. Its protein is CASSLVGQGGYTF.